Sequencing of this TCR beta chain was carried out in a study of T and B cells in COVID-19 patients. Multiplex PCR with BIOMED2 TRB-A/B primer pools amplified TRB rearrangements. MiXCR was run by TCRdb on the multiplex PCR reads, yielding one entry per CDR3 protein. The sample contains 8,500 to 13,000 distinct CDR3 sequences, 30% of which appear only once. This clonotype is medium-sized. Blood genomic DNA input for TRB amplification was roughly 220-500 ng. The CDR3 loop spans 13 amino acids. V lost 5 bases and J lost 2, with 8 bases in between. CDR1 is SGHAT, CDR2 FQDESV, per germline (reference sequence).

This clonotype was obtained from a human donor with active COVID-19. The chain couples TRBV11-1 to TRBJ2-3; D call uncertain. The sequencing input was blood. CDR3 protein: CASSPYTTDTQYF. Here the CDR3 DNA reads TGTGCCAGCAGCCCGTATACCACAGATACGCAGTATTTT. Full variable domain (outside the CDR3, taken from reference TRBV11-1 and TRBJ2-3): EAEVAQSPRYKITEKSQAVAFWCDPISGHATLYWYRQILGQGPELLVQFQDESVVDDSQLPKDRFSAERLKGVDSTLKIQPAELGDSAMYLCASSPYTTDTQYFGPGTRLTVL.